Presented here are 29 T cell receptor beta chains from one specimen sequenced in a study of CD8 T cells in ankylosing spondylitis. General observations from the study: A TCR beta motif of under 10 highly homologous variants appeared characteristic of ankylosing spondylitis blood.

For these receptors, no antigen is known. In TCRdb, the 5' RACE reads were re-called with MiXCR into one record per CDR3 protein. The data show a few hundred thousand distinct CDR3 sequences, roughly an eighth seen once. Specimen: blood, either unsorted or a sorted T cell fraction (not recorded which). The source is a male donor with ankylosing spondylitis.

The chain links TRBV10-3 to TRBJ2-7; 10 nucleotides agree with TRBD1. Trimming took 10 bases from V and 3 from J; bases not matched to a gene: 3. CDR3 size: 12 residues. The germline V gene encodes CDR1 ENHRY and CDR2 SYGVKD. CDR3 loop: CATRDRGYEQYF. The CDR3 DNA follows: TGTGCCACCCGGGACAGGGGCTACGAGCAGTACTTC.

This clonotype was found a few times. The chain employs TRBV29-1 and TRBJ1-4; no firm D call. Germline CDR1 reads SQVTM; CDR2 reads ANQGSEA. The CDR3 is 11 residues long. The V end lost 7 bases, the J end lost 8 bases, and 11 bases lay between the germline ends. This CDR3 is CSAAVGEKLFF. As DNA, the CDR3 is TGCAGCGCCGCGGTCGGGGAAAAACTGTTTTTT.

This clonotype appeared a few times. The chain is built from TRBV12-3 or TRBV12-4 and TRBJ2-3; D is unclear. V was cut by 1 base and J by 3 bases, with 8 bases left in between. This CDR3 contains 14 residues. The chain's CDR3 is CASSLGGETDTQYF. The CDR3 DNA reads TGTGCCAGCAGTTTAGGGGGTGAGACAGATACGCAGTATTTT.

This clonotype was detected a few times. The chain employs TRBV29-1 and TRBJ2-3, with 9 nucleotides matching TRBD1. Germline CDR1 SQVTM, CDR2 ANQGSEA. The V gene end was trimmed by 0 bases and the J gene end by 2 bases; junction bases not matched to a gene: 18. The CDR3 has 20 residues. CDR3 region: CSVEDSTGGYREEDTDTQYF. The CDR3, as DNA: TGCAGCGTTGAAGATTCGACAGGGGGTTACCGGGAGGAGGACACAGATACGCAGTATTTT.

The chain combines TRBV18 with TRBJ2-1, with 9 bases fitting TRBD2. CDR1 is KGHSH, CDR2 LQKENI, per germline. After removal of 6 bases from V and 5 bases from J, the junction contained 8 bases not matched to a gene. CDR3 length: 15 residues. In DNA, the CDR3 is TGTGCCAGCTCCCCGACTAGCGGCCCTGACAATGAGCAGTTCTTC. Translated: CASSPTSGPDNEQFF.

This clonotype was seen more than once but under ten times. The chain combines TRBV5-1 with TRBJ2-7; a weak D match, TRBD1 (5 bases). V was trimmed by 0 bases and J by 2 bases, leaving 15 bases between them. The CDR3 covers 16 residues. Germline V gene data show CDR1 as SGHRS and CDR2 as YFSETQ. The CDR3 sequence is CASSLGTNIPPYEQYF. In nucleotides, the CDR3 is TGCGCCAGCAGCTTGGGGACAAATATCCCACCCTACGAGCAGTACTTC.

This clonotype was seen more than once but under ten times. The rearrangement joins TRBV11-2 to TRBJ1-3; D might be TRBD1 (6 bases). Germline lookup yields CDR1 SGHAT and CDR2 FQNNGV. The CDR3 totals 14 residues. V was shortened by 10 bases and J by 0 bases, with 13 bases between the two germline ends. The DNA for the CDR3 is TGTGCCACAGGGCAGGGGAGCTCTGGAAACACCATATATTTT. Translation: CATGQGSSGNTIYF.

This clonotype has only a few counts. This rearrangement joins TRBV3-1 to TRBJ1-2; D remains unclear. The CDR3 sequence is 16 residues long. The ends were cut back, 1 base at V and 5 bases at J, with 17 bases in the middle. The germline CDR1 and CDR2 sequences are LGHDT and YNNKEL (reference sequence). The CDR3 protein is CASSQASRIARYGYTF. In DNA, the CDR3 is TGTGCCAGCAGCCAAGCCTCAAGGATCGCTCGTTATGGCTACACCTTC.

This clonotype was detected a few times. The chain combines TRBV4-2 with TRBJ2-3, with 10 bases lining up with TRBD2. V dropped 0 bases and J dropped 11; count of bases not matched to a gene: 11. Germline V gene lookup returns CDR1 LGHNA and CDR2 YNFKEQ. This CDR3 has 16 amino acids. The CDR3 coding sequence is TGTGCCAGCAGCCAAGATGAGCGGGAGGGCCTCGGTGGGCAGTATTTT. Protein sequence: CASSQDEREGLGGQYF.

The rearrangement joins TRBV30 to TRBJ2-7; 9 bases are a match to TRBD2. This CDR3 region has 11 residues. Germline assignment: CDR1 GTSNPN and CDR2 SVGIG (reference sequence). Losses at the gene ends were 2 bases for V and 13 bases for J; bases not matched to a gene: 6. The CDR3 sequence: CAWSKGLARYF. Here the CDR3 DNA reads TGTGCCTGGAGTAAGGGACTAGCCCGCTACTTC.

This clonotype was detected only a few times. A much larger clone lies a single base off, so this may be a read error. The chain employs TRBV27 and TRBJ1-1; TRBD1 is a possible D gene (6 bases). CDR3 length equals 14 residues. The ends were cut back, 7 bases at V and 4 bases at J, with 16 bases in the middle. The germline CDR1 and CDR2 sequences are MNHEY and SMNVEV (reference sequence). The CDR3 protein is CASKPPGGGTEAFF. In DNA form, the CDR3 reads TGTGCCAGCAAGCCCCCTGGAGGGGGCACTGAAGCTTTCTTT.

This clonotype was seen at least ten times. The rearrangement links TRBV3-1 to TRBJ1-1, with 8 bases identical to TRBD1. Germline CDR1 is LGHDT and CDR2 is YNNKEL (reference sequence). This CDR3 spans 14 amino acids. Trimming at V came to 5 bases and at J to 5 bases, leaving 7 bases not matched to a gene. CDR3 nucleotide sequence: TGTGCCAGCAGCTCAGGACAGGGATGGACTGAAGCTTTCTTT. Residues: CASSSGQGWTEAFF.

This sequence joins TRBV2 and TRBJ2-3; 10 bases are a match to TRBD2. This CDR3 region has 15 residues. After removal of 7 bases from V and 1 base from J, the junction contained 5 bases not matched to a gene. The V gene's germline CDR1 is SNHLY and CDR2 FYNNEI. CDR3 sequence reads: CASKGLAGGTDTQYF. Here the CDR3 DNA reads TGTGCCAGCAAAGGCCTAGCGGGAGGCACAGATACGCAGTATTTT.

This clonotype occurred many times. This rearrangement joins TRBV5-1 to TRBJ1-1; D not certain. CDR1 is SGHRS and CDR2 is YFSETQ in the germline V gene. V lost 6 bases to trimming and J lost 7 bases, with 16 bases between them. The CDR3 is made up of 13 amino acids. The CDR3 spells CASTAGSEGEAFF. The CDR3 coding sequence is TGCGCCAGCACCGCTGGATCAGAGGGTGAAGCTTTCTTT. Looking up the rest from reference TRBV5-1 and TRBJ1-1 gives the full variable domain: KAGVTQTPRYLIKTRGQQVTLSCSPISGHRSVSWYQQTPGQGLQFLFEYFSETQRNKGNFPGRFSGRQFSNSRSEMNVSTLELGDSALYLCASTAGSEGEAFFGQGTRLTVV.

V is TRBV5-1 and J is TRBJ2-2; TRBD2 might be the D (6 bases). The germline V gene encodes CDR1 SGHRS and CDR2 YFSETQ. CDR3 length equals 15 residues. V lost 4 bases to trimming and J lost 4 bases, with 14 bases between them. CDR3 in amino acids: CASSPTSSGTGELFF. CDR3 in DNA: TGCGCCAGCAGCCCAACTAGCTCGGGCACCGGGGAGCTGTTTTTT. Full variable domain (rest looked up from reference TRBV5-1 and TRBJ2-2): KAGVTQTPRYLIKTRGQQVTLSCSPISGHRSVSWYQQTPGQGLQFLFEYFSETQRNKGNFPGRFSGRQFSNSRSEMNVSTLELGDSALYLCASSPTSSGTGELFFGEGSRLTVL.

The chain is built from TRBV5-1 and TRBJ2-5; 9 nucleotides agree with TRBD2. This CDR3 comprises 16 residues. The V and J ends lost 0 bases and 5 bases, in that order; junction bases with no gene match: 8. CDR1 and CDR2 from the germline V gene are SGHRS and YFSETQ. The CDR3 spells CASSLATGTSTETQYF. CDR3 coding DNA: TGCGCCAGCAGCTTGGCCACCGGGACTAGCACTGAGACCCAGTACTTC.

V and J are TRBV5-1 and TRBJ2-3, with 8 bases identical to TRBD2. The CDR3 runs to 16 residues. V trimming: 1 base; J trimming: 4 bases; junction bases outside the gene matches: 8. Germline V gives CDR1 SGHRS, CDR2 YFSETQ. For the CDR3, the DNA is TGCGCCAGCAGCTTGCCGGCGGGAGGTGCAGCAGATACGCAGTATTTT. Translated, it gives CASSLPAGGAADTQYF.

This clonotype was recorded a few times. The chain is built from TRBV18 and TRBJ1-2; D unresolved. V dropped 4 bases and J dropped 6 bases, with 15 bases sitting between them. CDR3 length: 14 residues. Germline-derived CDR1 and CDR2 are KGHSH and LQKENI. CDR3 loop: CASSLQPGSDGYTF. In nucleotides, the CDR3 is TGTGCCAGCTCACTCCAACCGGGATCTGATGGCTACACCTTC.

V gene TRBV9 combines with J gene TRBJ2-2, with TRBD2 identical over 12 bases. There are 17 residues in the CDR3. Germline V gene data show CDR1 as SGDLS and CDR2 as YYNGEE. V shed 2 bases, J shed 3 bases, and the junction held 5 bases outside the gene matches. The CDR3 coding sequence is TGTGCCAGCAGCGTCAGTGGACTAGCGGGGCACACCGGGGAGCTGTTTTTT. Its protein product is CASSVSGLAGHTGELFF.

There are a few counts of this clonotype. The gene calls are TRBV10-3 and TRBJ2-5; weak D call: TRBD1 (5 bases). Trimming took off 6 bases at V and 5 bases at J, with 19 bases between the two ends. Germline CDR1 and CDR2: ENHRY and SYGVKD. CDR3 length equals 15 residues. The CDR3 is CAISQASQGSETQYF. The CDR3 nucleotides are TGTGCCATCAGCCAAGCTTCGCAGGGAAGTGAGACCCAGTACTTC.

In its sample, this clonotype was seen a few times. The rearrangement uses TRBV7-8 and TRBJ2-7; 7 bases align to TRBD1. Germline V CDR1 and CDR2: SGHVS, FQNEAQ. V was pared by 0 bases and J by 3 bases, with 2 bases of the junction left unmatched. This CDR3 spans 14 amino acids. The CDR3 loop is CASSLAGTDYEQYV. The CDR3 DNA reads as TGTGCCAGCAGCTTAGCAGGGACAGACTACGAGCAGTACGTC.

In its sample, this clonotype was seen a few times. The V gene is TRBV30, the J gene TRBJ2-2; weak D call: TRBD2 (6 bases). CDR3 length: 15 amino acids. Trimming pared 0 bases from V and 3 bases from J, leaving 11 bases between. CDR1 is GTSNPN, CDR2 SVGIG, per germline (reference sequence). The CDR3 DNA sequence: TGTGCCTGGAGTGTGAAAGCGGGTTACACCGGGGAGCTGTTTTTT. Translated: CAWSVKAGYTGELFF.

The rearrangement joins TRBV20-1 to TRBJ2-1; possibly TRBD2 for D (5 bases). V lost 2 bases to trimming and J lost 1 base, with 18 bases between them. Germline CDR1 reads DFQATT; CDR2 reads SNEGSKA (reference sequence). This CDR3 is built from 17 residues. The CDR3 region is CSARPGLASGSYNEQFF. CDR3 in DNA: TGCAGTGCTAGACCTGGCCTAGCCTCGGGTTCCTACAATGAGCAGTTCTTC.

This clonotype was observed many times. The chain carries TRBV5-1 and TRBJ1-2; 10 nucleotides agree with TRBD1. CDR3 length equals 14 residues. CDR1 and CDR2 from the germline V gene are SGHRS and YFSETQ. V lost 0 bases and J lost 6; bases outside the gene matches: 2. The CDR3 region has the DNA TGCGCCAGCAGCTTGGGGACAGGGGGGGATGGCTACACCTTC. Translation gives CASSLGTGGDGYTF.

At least ten counts were recorded for this clonotype. The chain recombines TRBV20-1 with TRBJ1-1; the D is unclear. Germline loops: CDR1 DFQATT, CDR2 SNEGSKA (reference sequence). V lost 6 bases and J lost 0, with 11 bases in between. The length of the CDR3 is 13 residues. Here the CDR3 DNA reads TGCAGTGCCCCGTGGCAGATGAACACTGAAGCTTTCTTT. It translates to CSAPWQMNTEAFF.

The chain employs TRBV5-1 and TRBJ2-3, with 8 bases aligning to TRBD1. V trimming: 3 bases; J trimming: 4 bases; junction bases outside the gene matches: 7. The germline V gene has CDR1 SGHRS and CDR2 YFSETQ. The CDR3 length is 15 residues. CDR3 protein: CASSSTGALSDTQYF. The CDR3 DNA reads as TGCGCCAGCAGCTCGACAGGGGCGCTCTCAGATACGCAGTATTTT.

The chain recombines TRBV7-9 with TRBJ1-6; D unresolved. Germline V gives CDR1 SEHNR, CDR2 FQNEAQ (reference sequence). The germline V and J ends were trimmed by 6 bases and 10 bases, with 10 bases remaining between them. The CDR3 consists of 12 residues. CDR3 sequence (DNA): TGTGCCAGCAGTTCTAATAGGTCACCCCTCCACTTT. Translation: CASSSNRSPLHF.

This clonotype was detected a few times. The V call is TRBV7-8, the J call TRBJ1-1; 8 bases align to TRBD1. The CDR3 is made up of 13 amino acids. Unmatched junction bases numbered 6, after V lost 8 bases and J lost 4 bases. Germline V gene data show CDR1 as SGHVS and CDR2 as FQNEAQ. CDR3 loop: CASQGASVTEAFF. The DNA for the CDR3 is TGTGCCAGCCAGGGGGCTTCGGTCACTGAAGCTTTCTTT.

This clonotype was seen ten or more times. The chain recombines TRBV20-1 with TRBJ2-1; 13 positions agree with TRBD2. V lost 5 bases, J lost 10 bases, and 8 bases stayed unmatched. Germline loops: CDR1 DFQATT, CDR2 SNEGSKA (reference sequence). The CDR3 spans 14 residues. CDR3 residues: CSAHGTSGAREQFF. The CDR3 DNA reads TGCAGTGCTCACGGGACTAGCGGGGCTCGGGAGCAGTTCTTC.